This entry features one TCR beta chain sequence. Its antigen is as yet unknown. Deletions cut 5 bases from V and 0 bases from J, with 20 bases between. This CDR3 spans 18 amino acids. Germline V gene sequence: CDR1 MGHRA, CDR2 YSYEKL. Using immunoSEQ multiplex PCR, the repertoire was profiled, and TCRdb retains in-frame clones only, with some absent. The table has over 1.5 million clones, 95% to 99% seen once. This specimen belongs to a study of shared clonotypes between healthy human individuals. Study observations and caveats: What naive subsets generally showed was a larger estimated richness than memory subsets showed.

The chain uses TRBV4-1 and TRBJ2-1, with D possibly being TRBD2 (6 bases). The clonotype comes from a man in his thirties or forties in good health. What was sequenced was naive CD4+ T cells sorted from blood. The subset is: CD45RA+ positively selected. CDR3 residues: CASSAQSLASSSYNEQFF. The DNA for the CDR3 is TGCGCCAGCAGCGCACAATCACTAGCATCGAGCTCCTACAATGAGCAGTTCTTC.